This entry is about one T cell receptor (beta chain). What it binds is not known. At one boundary the junction diverges from the germline segment, which might be a read error. TCRdb ran MiXCR on the reads and lists one entry per CDR3 protein. The sample yields 500,000 or so distinct CDR3 sequences, about 15% seen once. The CDR3 is 10 amino acids. Germline assignment: CDR1 SGHTS and CDR2 YDEGEE. This sample stems from a study of T cell repertoires in cytomegalovirus infection. The overall study: CMV infection and matching HLA type were both indicated by public TCR beta signatures. General study points: In two of eight donors, the top clonotype was HLA-C-restricted CMV-specific. Using cumulative public TCR beta family frequency, the authors identified those who carried CMV together with the relevant HLA.

This clonotype originated in a human donor in good health (CMV status not recorded). Some clones in this sample may be carry-over from other donors' samples. The genes are TRBV5-8 and TRBJ2-5; D not certain. The source material was CD8+ T cells from PBMCs. The CDR3 region is CAFSQVFLDF. Written as DNA, the CDR3 is TGTGCCTTCTCGCAGGTCTTTTTGGATTTC. Full variable domain (rest looked up from reference TRBV5-8 and TRBJ2-5): EAGVTQSPTHLIKTRGQQATLRCSPISGHTSVYWYQQALGLGLQFLLWYDEGEERNRGNFPPRFSGRQFPNYSSELNVNALELEDSALYLCAFSQVFLDFGPGTRLLVL.